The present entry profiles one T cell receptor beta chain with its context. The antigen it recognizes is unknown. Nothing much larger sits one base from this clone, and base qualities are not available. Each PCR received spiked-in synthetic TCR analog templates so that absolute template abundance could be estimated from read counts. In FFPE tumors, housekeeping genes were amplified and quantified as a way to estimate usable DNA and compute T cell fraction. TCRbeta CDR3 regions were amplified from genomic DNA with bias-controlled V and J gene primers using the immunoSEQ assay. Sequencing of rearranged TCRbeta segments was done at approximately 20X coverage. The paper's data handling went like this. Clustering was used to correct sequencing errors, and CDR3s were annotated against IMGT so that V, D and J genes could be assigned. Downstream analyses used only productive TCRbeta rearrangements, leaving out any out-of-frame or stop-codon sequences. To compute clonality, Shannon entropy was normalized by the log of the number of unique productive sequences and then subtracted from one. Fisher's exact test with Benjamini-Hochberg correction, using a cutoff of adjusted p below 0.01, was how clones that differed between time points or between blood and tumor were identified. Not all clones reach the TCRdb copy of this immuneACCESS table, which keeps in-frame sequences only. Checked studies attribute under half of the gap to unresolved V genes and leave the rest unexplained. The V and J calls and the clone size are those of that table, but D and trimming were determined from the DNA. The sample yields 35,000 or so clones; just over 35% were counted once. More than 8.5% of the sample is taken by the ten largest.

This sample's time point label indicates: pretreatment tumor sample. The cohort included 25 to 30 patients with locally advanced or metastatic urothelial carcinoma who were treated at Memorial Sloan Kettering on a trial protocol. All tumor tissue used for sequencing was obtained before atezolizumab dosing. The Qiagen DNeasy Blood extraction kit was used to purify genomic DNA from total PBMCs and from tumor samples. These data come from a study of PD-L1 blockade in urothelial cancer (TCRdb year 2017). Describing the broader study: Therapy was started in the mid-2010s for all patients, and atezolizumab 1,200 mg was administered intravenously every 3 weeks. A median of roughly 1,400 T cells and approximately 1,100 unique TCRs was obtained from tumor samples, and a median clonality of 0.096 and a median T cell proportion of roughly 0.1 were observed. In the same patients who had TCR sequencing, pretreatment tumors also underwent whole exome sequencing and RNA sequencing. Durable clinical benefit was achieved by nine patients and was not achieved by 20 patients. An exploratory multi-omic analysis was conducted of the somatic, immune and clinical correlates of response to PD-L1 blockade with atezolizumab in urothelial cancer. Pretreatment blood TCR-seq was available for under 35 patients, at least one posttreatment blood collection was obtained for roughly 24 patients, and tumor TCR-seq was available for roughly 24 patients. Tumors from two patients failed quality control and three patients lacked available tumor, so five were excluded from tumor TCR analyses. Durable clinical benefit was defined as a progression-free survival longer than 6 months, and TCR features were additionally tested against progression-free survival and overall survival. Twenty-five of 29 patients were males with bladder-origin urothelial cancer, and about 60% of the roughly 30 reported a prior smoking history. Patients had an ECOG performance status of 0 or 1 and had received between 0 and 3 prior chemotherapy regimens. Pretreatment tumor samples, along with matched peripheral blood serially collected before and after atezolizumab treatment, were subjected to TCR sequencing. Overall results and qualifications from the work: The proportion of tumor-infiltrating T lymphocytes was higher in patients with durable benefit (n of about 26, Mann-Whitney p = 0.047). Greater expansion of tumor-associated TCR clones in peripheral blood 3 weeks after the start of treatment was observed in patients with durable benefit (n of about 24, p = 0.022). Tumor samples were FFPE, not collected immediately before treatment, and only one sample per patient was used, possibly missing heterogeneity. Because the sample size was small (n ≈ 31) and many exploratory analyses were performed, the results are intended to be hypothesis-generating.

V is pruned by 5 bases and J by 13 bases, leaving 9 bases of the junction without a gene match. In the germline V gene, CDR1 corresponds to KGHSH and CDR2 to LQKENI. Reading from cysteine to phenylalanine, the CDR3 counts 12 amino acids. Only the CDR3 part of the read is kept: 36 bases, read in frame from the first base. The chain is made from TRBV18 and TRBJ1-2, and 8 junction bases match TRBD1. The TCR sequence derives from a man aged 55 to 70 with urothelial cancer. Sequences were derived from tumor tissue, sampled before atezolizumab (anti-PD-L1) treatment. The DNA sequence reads TGTGCCAGCTCAACCCCGCAGGGGGCAGGCACCTTC. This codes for CASSTPQGAGTF.